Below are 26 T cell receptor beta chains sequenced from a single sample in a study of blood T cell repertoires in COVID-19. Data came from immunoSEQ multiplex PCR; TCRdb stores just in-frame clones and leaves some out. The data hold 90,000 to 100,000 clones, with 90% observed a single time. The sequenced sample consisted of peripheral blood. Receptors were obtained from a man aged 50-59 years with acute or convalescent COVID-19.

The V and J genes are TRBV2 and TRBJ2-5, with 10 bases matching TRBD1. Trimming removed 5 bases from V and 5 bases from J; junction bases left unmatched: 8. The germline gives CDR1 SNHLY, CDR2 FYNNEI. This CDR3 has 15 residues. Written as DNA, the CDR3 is TGTGCCAGCAGTCGACGGACAGGGGGGTTGGAGACCCAGTACTTC. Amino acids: CASSRRTGGLETQYF.

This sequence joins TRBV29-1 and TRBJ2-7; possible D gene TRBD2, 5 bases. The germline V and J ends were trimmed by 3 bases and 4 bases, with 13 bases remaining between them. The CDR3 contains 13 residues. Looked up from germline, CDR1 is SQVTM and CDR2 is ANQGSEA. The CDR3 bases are TGCAGCGTTGAGGAGGAATCTCTGTACGAGCAGTACTTC. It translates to CSVEEESLYEQYF.

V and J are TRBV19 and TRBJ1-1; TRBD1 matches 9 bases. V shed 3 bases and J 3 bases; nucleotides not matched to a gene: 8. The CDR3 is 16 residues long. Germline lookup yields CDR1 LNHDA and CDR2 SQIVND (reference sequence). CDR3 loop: CASSIMAGTGYTEAFF. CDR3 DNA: TGTGCCAGTAGTATCATGGCCGGGACAGGGTACACTGAAGCTTTCTTT. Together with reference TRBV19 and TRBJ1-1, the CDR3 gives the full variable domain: DGGITQSPKYLFRKEGQNVTLSCEQNLNHDAMYWYRQDPGQGLRLIYYSQIVNDFQKGDIAEGYSVSREKKESFPLTVTSAQKNPTAFYLCASSIMAGTGYTEAFFGQGTRLTVV.

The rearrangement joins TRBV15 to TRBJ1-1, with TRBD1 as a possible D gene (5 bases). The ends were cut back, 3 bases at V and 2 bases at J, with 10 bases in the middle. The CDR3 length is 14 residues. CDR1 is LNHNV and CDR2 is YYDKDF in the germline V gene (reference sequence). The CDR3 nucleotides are TGTGCCACCAGCAGCCGCAGGGAAAACACTGAAGCTTTCTTT. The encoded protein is CATSSRRENTEAFF.

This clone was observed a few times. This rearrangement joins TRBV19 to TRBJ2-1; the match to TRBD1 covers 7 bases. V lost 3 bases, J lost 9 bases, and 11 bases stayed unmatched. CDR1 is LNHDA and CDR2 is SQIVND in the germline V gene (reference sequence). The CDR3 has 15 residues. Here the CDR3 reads CASSMLGGVDVEQFF. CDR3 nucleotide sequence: TGTGCCAGTAGTATGTTAGGGGGCGTAGATGTTGAGCAGTTCTTC.

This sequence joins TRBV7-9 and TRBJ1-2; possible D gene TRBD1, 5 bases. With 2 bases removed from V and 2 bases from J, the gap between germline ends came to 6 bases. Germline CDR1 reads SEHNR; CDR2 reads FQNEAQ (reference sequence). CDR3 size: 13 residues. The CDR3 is CASSLQGNYGYTF. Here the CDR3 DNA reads TGTGCCAGCAGCTTACAGGGCAACTATGGCTACACCTTC.

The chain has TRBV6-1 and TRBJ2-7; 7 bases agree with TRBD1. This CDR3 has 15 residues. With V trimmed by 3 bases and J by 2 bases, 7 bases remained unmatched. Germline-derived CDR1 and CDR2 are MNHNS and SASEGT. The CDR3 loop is CASSDQLGQTYEQYF. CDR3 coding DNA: TGTGCCAGCAGTGACCAATTGGGACAGACCTACGAGCAGTACTTC.

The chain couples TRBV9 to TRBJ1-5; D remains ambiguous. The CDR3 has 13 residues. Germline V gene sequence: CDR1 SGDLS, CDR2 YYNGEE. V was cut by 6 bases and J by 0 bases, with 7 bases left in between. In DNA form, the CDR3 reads TGTGCCAGCAACCGGGATAGCAATCAGCCCCAGCATTTT. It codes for CASNRDSNQPQHF.

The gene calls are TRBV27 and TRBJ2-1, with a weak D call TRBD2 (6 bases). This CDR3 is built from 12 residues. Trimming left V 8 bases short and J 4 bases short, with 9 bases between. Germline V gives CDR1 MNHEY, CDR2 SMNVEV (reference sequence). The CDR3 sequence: CASGTLYNEQFF. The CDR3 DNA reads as TGTGCCAGCGGGACTCTGTACAATGAGCAGTTCTTC.

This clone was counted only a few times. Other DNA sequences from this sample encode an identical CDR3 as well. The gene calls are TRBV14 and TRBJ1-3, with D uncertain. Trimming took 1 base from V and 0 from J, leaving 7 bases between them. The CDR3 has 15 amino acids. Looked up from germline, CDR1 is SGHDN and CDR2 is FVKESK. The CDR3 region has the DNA TGTGCCAGCAGCCAAGTGCGGAGCTCTGGAAACACCATATATTTT. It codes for CASSQVRSSGNTIYF.

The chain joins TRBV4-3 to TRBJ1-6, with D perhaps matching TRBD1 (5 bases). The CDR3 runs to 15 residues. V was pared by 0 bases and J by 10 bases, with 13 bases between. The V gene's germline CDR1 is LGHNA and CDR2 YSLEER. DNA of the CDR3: TGCGCCAGCAGCCAAGATCAAGGGGATGGATCACCCCTCCACTTT. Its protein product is CASSQDQGDGSPLHF.

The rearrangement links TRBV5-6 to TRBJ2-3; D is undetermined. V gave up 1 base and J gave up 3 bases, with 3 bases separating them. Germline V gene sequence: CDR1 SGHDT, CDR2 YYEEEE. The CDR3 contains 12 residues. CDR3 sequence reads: CASSLLTDTQYF. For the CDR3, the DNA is TGTGCCAGCAGCTTGTTAACAGATACGCAGTATTTT.

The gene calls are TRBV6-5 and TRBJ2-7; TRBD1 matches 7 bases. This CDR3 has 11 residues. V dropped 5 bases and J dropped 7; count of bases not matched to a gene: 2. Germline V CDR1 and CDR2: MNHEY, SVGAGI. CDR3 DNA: TGTGCCAGCAGTCCGGGACAGGAGCAGTACTTC. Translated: CASSPGQEQYF.

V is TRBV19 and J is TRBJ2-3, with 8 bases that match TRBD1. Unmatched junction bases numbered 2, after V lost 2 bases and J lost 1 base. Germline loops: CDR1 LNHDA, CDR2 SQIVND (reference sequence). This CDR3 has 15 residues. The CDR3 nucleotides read TGTGCCAGTAGTATACCGGGACAGGGCACAGATACGCAGTATTTT. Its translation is CASSIPGQGTDTQYF.

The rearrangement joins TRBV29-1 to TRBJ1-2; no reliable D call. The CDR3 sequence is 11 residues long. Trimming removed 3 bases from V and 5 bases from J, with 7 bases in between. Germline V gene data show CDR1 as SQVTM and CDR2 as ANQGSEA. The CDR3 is CSVDLYYGYTF. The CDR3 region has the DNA TGCAGCGTTGACCTGTATTATGGCTACACCTTC.

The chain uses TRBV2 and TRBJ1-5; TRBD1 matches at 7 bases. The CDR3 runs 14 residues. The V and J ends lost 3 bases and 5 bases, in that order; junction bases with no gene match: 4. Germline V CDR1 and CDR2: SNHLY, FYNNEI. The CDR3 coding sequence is TGTGCCAGCAGTGAGGGGGACAGCTATCAGCCCCAGCATTTT. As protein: CASSEGDSYQPQHF.

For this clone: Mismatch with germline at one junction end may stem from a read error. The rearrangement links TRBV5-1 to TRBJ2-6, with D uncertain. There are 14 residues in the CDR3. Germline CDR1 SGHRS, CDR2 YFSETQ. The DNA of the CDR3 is TGCGCCAGCAGGAGAGTCTCTAGGGCCAACGTCCTGACTTTC. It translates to CASRRVSRANVLTF.

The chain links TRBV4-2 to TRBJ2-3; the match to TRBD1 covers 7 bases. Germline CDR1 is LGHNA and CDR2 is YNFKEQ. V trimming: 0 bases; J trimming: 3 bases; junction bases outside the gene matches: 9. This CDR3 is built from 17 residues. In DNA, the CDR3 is TGTGCCAGCAGCCAAGATTTCGGCAGGGGGTCTACAGATACGCAGTATTTT. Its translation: CASSQDFGRGSTDTQYF.

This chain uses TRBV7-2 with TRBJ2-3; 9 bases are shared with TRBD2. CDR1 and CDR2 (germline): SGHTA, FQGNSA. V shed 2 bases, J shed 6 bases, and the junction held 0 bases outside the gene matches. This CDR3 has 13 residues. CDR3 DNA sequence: TGTGCCAGCAGCTTAAGCGGGAGGGATACGCAGTATTTT. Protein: CASSLSGRDTQYF. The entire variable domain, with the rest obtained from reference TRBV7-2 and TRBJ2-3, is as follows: GAGVSQSPSNKVTEKGKDVELRCDPISGHTALYWYRQSLGQGLEFLIYFQGNSAPDKSGLPSDRFSAERTGGSVSTLTIQRTQQEDSAVYLCASSLSGRDTQYFGPGTRLTVL.

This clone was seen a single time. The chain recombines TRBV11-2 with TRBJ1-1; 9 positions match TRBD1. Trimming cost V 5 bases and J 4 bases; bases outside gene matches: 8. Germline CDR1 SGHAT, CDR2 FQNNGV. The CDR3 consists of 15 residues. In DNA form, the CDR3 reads TGTGCCAGCAGCACGCGGACAGGGGTAGGCACTGAAGCTTTCTTT. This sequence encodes CASSTRTGVGTEAFF.

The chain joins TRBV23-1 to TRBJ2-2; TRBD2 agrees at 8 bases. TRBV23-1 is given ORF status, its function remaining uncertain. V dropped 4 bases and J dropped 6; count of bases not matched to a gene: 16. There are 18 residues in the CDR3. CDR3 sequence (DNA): TGCGCCAGCAGTCCCGTGAAGCGGGAGTTTTGTTTAGCCGGGGAGCTGTTTTTT. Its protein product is CASSPVKREFCLAGELFF.

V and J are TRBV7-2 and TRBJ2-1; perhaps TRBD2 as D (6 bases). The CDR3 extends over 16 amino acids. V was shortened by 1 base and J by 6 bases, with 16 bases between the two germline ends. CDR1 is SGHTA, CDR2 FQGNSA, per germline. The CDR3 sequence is CASSLVGSRGTNEQFF. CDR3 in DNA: TGTGCCAGCAGCTTAGTAGGGTCCCGGGGGACCAATGAGCAGTTCTTC.

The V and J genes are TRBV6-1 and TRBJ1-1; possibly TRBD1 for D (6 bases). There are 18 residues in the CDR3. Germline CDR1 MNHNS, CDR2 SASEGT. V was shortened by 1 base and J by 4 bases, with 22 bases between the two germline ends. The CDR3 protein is CASSEVGWPGAVGTEAFF. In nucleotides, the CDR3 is TGTGCCAGCAGTGAAGTGGGGTGGCCAGGGGCGGTGGGCACTGAAGCTTTCTTT.

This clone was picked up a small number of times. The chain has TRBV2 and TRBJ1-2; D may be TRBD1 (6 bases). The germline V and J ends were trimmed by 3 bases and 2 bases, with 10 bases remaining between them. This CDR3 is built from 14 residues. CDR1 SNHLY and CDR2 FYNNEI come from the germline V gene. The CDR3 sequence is CASSDPGQNYGYTF. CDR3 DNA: TGTGCCAGCAGTGACCCTGGACAGAACTATGGCTACACCTTC.

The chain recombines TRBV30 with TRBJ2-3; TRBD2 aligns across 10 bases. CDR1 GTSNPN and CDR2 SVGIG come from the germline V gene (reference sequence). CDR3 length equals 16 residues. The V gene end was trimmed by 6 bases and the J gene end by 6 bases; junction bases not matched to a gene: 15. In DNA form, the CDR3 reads TGTGCCTGTATTGCTGGACTAGCGGAGGGGGGGGATACGCAGTATTTT. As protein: CACIAGLAEGGDTQYF.

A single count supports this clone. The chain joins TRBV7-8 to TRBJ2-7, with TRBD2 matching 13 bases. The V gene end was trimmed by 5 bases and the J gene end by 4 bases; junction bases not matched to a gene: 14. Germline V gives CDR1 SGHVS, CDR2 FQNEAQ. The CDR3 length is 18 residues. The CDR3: CASSPQRPGLAGSYEQYF. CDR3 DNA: TGTGCCAGCAGCCCTCAACGGCCGGGACTAGCGGGATCTTACGAGCAGTACTTC.